This T cell receptor (beta chain) was sequenced in a study of blood T cells in healthy people across ages. The study, taken as a whole, reports: Unsorted PBMC material precluded a definitive naive versus antigen-experienced comparison. Higher diversity and more naive CD4+ cells were features of long-lived donors, compared to aged donors.

This CDR3 spans 16 amino acids. Together with a sample-barcoded 5' primer, a J-beta primer mix was included in a second PCR lasting 7 to 11 cycles. MiXCR, run by TCRdb on the 5' RACE reads, gives a single entry per CDR3 protein. This table has around 1,100,000 distinct CDR3 sequences, around two fifths appearing once. Concerning this clonotype itself: Its antigen is not identified.

The rearrangement links TRBV21-1 to TRBJ2-5; the table's TRBD1 call for D was not verified on the DNA. TRBV21-1 is a listed pseudogene. The sequenced material came from blood. The origin of this receptor is a man between 18 and 35 years old in good health. The CDR3 nucleotides are TGTGCCAGCAGCAGACATAGGGGGGACACTGAAGAGACCCAGTACTTC. This codes for CASSRHRGDTEETQYF.